This T cell receptor (beta chain) derives from a study of cytomegalovirus exposure and HLA in healthy donors. The PCR contained 60 Vbeta and 13 Jbeta primers. The method was immunoSEQ multiplex PCR; TCRdb's version includes in-frame clones alone and lacks a portion of them. The sample contains 150,000 to 180,000 clones, 80% of which appear only once. Per germline, CDR1 MNHEY and CDR2 SMNVEV (reference sequence). This CDR3 is built from 15 residues. The V end was cut by 6 bases, the J end by 2 bases, with 14 bases between. The receptor was derived from a man aged 25 to 40 in good health and CMV-seropositive. The chain carries TRBV27 and TRBJ1-5, with TRBD1 as a possible D gene (5 bases). Sequenced input: PBMCs. The CDR3 region is CASRGGGSGNQPQHF. The CDR3 bases are TGTGCCAGCAGGGGTGGGGGGTCCGGCAATCAGCCCCAGCATTTT.